The sequence of this T cell receptor beta chain was determined in a study of OX40 agonist ivuxolimab in advanced cancers. Study-level background: Ivuxolimab was an agonistic, fully human IgG2 monoclonal antibody directed against OX40 (CD134), a costimulatory receptor. The point of sequencing TCRbeta in the periphery was to test whether ivuxolimab changed TCR sequence diversity and drove clonal T-cell expansion. Prior anti-PD-1, anti-PD-L1 or anti-CTLA-4 therapy was permitted, and roughly two fifths of dose-escalation patients had received checkpoint inhibitors. Partial responses were achieved by three dose-escalation patients, of whom one had hepatocellular carcinoma and two had cutaneous melanoma. Of the approximately 50 patients in dose escalation, 19 had hepatocellular carcinoma, some 15 had melanoma, 9 had renal cell carcinoma and 9 had head and neck cancer. Intravenous ivuxolimab was administered to patients every 2 weeks at six dose levels: 0.01, 0.1, 0.3, 1.5, 3 and 10 mg/kg. The paper reports the monotherapy dose-escalation portion (N of about 47 patients) of the phase I ivuxolimab trial. A male proportion of approximately 83% and a mean age of approximately 60 years, ranging from about 20 to 85, were recorded for the dose-escalation cohort.

CDR1 and CDR2, looked up from the germline V gene (reference sequence), are SGHKS and YYEKEE. The V end loses 1 base and the J end loses 2 bases, and a stretch of 4 bases separates them. Spanning cysteine to phenylalanine, the CDR3 consists of 13 amino acids. The CDR3 DNA has 39 bases and is translated from base 1. The trial excluded patients who had a history of autoimmune disease or who were on systemic immunosuppression. In every dose cohort, peripheral blood was drawn for TCR sequencing at baseline, cycle 4 day 1, and cycle 7 day 1. The samples were drawn from a first-in-human, open-label, multicenter phase I dose-escalation trial of ivuxolimab. Adults with locally advanced or metastatic melanoma, renal cell carcinoma, hepatocellular carcinoma or head and neck squamous cell carcinoma were enrolled in the trial. Before TCR sequencing, CD4+ T cells and CD8+ T cells were sorted from peripheral blood as separate populations.

In the case of this clone: Its antigen specificity is not known. Within one base of it there is no much larger clone, and no base qualities were kept. This CDR3 is also generated by other DNA sequences in the sample.

For sequencing of the TCRbeta CDR3 region, genomic DNA was extracted from the sorted cells. The immunoSEQ Assay was used for sequencing of TCRbeta CDR3 regions. Held by TCRdb, this immuneACCESS table contains in-frame sequences only and omits some clones. Under half of the omission traces to an unresolved V gene where checked; the cause of the rest is unknown. The sample includes 75,000 to 100,000 clones, with about 86% observed a single time. The ten largest clones take up 1.5% to 2% of the sample. General conclusions and limits of the study: Which antigens the clonally expanded peripheral T cells were specific for was not determined. At doses of 0.1 to 3.0 mg/kg, clonal expansion of both CD4+ and CD8+ T cells in blood was seen between baseline and week 6. Low levels of normalized T-cell clonal expansion were also shown by some nonresponding patients. In the 0.1-3.0 mg/kg groups, partial responders were among the patients with the lowest normalized peripheral clonal expansion, particularly in CD8+ T cells. After ivuxolimab, CD8+ T cells had more expanded clones than CD4+ T cells on average.

The source of this sequence is an adult with an advanced solid tumor such as melanoma, head and neck, liver or kidney cancer. The sequences come from CD4+ or CD8+ T cells sorted from blood, collected in a trial of the OX40 agonist ivuxolimab. This receptor chain uses TRBV5-5 and TRBJ1-5; no D gene can be assigned with confidence. For the CDR3, the sequence is CASSLTGNQPQHF. The sequence in DNA is TGTGCCAGCAGCTTGACCGGCAATCAGCCCCAGCATTTT.